One and the same sample provided the 13 T cell receptor beta chains below, sequenced in a study of blood T cells in healthy people across ages. PCR was performed a second time for 7 to 11 cycles using a sample-barcoded 5' primer and a J-beta primer mix. TCRdb used MiXCR to reprocess the 5' RACE reads, holding one entry per CDR3 protein. The sample has 550,000 to 800,000 distinct CDR3 sequences; roughly 32% are singletons. Sequencing was performed on blood. The receptors originated from an elderly woman in good health.

CDR3 protein: CASTHRGGELFF. DNA for the CDR3: TGTGCCAGCACCCACAGGGGCGGGGAGCTGTTTTTT. This chain connects TRBV6-1 to TRBJ2-2; 7 nucleotides match TRBD1. The CDR3 has 12 amino acids. Germline V gene data show CDR1 as MNHNS and CDR2 as SASEGT. V dropped 7 bases and J dropped 7; count of bases not matched to a gene: 3.

The sample holds many counts of this clonotype. The chain has TRBV6-6 and TRBJ2-5; unclear D gene. The CDR3 loop spans 14 amino acids. Germline CDR1 and CDR2: MNHNY and SVGAGI (reference sequence). Trimming removed 7 bases at V and 5 bases at J, with 17 bases between. Written as DNA, the CDR3 is TGTGCCAGCACCTCCACCCCCAATCGGGAGACCCAGTACTTC. Translation gives CASTSTPNRETQYF.

This clonotype was counted ten times or more. The chain carries TRBV12-3 or TRBV12-4 and TRBJ2-7, with D possibly TRBD2 on 6 matching bases. The CDR3 loop spans 15 amino acids. The germline V and J ends were trimmed by 5 bases and 1 base, with 15 bases remaining between them. The CDR3 loop reads CASSPRRAGSYEQYF. The CDR3 bases are TGTGCCAGCAGTCCCCGTAGGGCGGGGTCCTACGAGCAGTACTTC.

This clonotype came up many times. The CDR3 reads CASSRGQGNPATNEKLFF. The DNA for the CDR3 is TGCGCCAGCAGCCGGGGACAGGGCAATCCTGCAACTAATGAAAAACTGTTTTTT. The chain couples TRBV4-1 to TRBJ1-4; the match to TRBD1 covers 9 bases. Germline CDR1 is MGHRA and CDR2 is YSYEKL. CDR3 length equals 18 residues. The junction had 9 bases not matched to a gene; V was cut back by 4 bases and J by 0 bases.

This clonotype came up many times. V usage is TRBV20-1 and J usage is TRBJ2-3, with TRBD2 matching 10 bases. V shed 3 bases and J 5 bases; nucleotides not matched to a gene: 8. Germline lookup yields CDR1 DFQATT and CDR2 SNEGSKA (reference sequence). CDR3 length: 15 residues. The chain's CDR3 is CSASPSSGGGDTQYF. The CDR3 nucleotides are TGCAGTGCTAGCCCCTCTAGCGGGGGAGGAGATACGCAGTATTTT.

This clonotype was counted at least ten times. The V gene is TRBV6-2 or TRBV6-3, the J gene TRBJ2-3; 9 bases match TRBD2. J gave up 1 base and V 4 bases, and 15 bases lay outside the gene matches. The length of the CDR3 is 19 residues. The germline CDR1 and CDR2 sequences are MNHEY and SVGEGT. The DNA of the CDR3 is TGTGCCAGCAGTTTGGTAGCAGGTGGCGGGGGGGGCCGCACAGATACGCAGTATTTT. Protein sequence: CASSLVAGGGGGRTDTQYF.

This clonotype was seen ten or more times. The V call is TRBV7-8, the J call TRBJ2-1, with 8 bases matching TRBD1. Germline CDR1 is SGHVS and CDR2 is FQNEAQ. The junction had 9 bases not matched to a gene; V was cut back by 5 bases and J by 12 bases. There are 13 residues in the CDR3. CDR3: CASSPIQGVVQFF. As DNA, the CDR3 is TGTGCCAGCAGCCCTATACAGGGGGTGGTGCAGTTCTTC.

CDR3 coding DNA: TGTGCCAGCAGTGAAGAACGGACAGGACTTCGCGGCTACACCTTC. This translates into CASSEERTGLRGYTF. The chain couples TRBV6-1 to TRBJ1-2, with TRBD1 identical over 7 bases. Trimming took 1 base from V and 8 from J; bases not matched to a gene: 10. Per germline, CDR1 MNHNS and CDR2 SASEGT. The CDR3 loop spans 15 amino acids.

This clonotype was recorded many times. This chain links TRBV28 with TRBJ1-1; the D gene is possibly TRBD1 (5 bases). V was trimmed by 7 bases and J by 11 bases, leaving 17 bases between them. Germline V gene sequence: CDR1 MDHEN, CDR2 SYDVKM. This CDR3 has 12 residues. The CDR3 DNA sequence: TGTGCCAGCAACCTGGGGGGGAAGAATGCTTTCTTT. This gives the protein CASNLGGKNAFF.

This clonotype has just a few counts. The chain recombines TRBV10-3 with TRBJ1-1; D possibly corresponds to TRBD1 (6 bases). The CDR3 runs 14 residues. V was shortened by 3 bases and J by 5 bases, with 13 bases between the two germline ends. Germline values: CDR1 ENHRY, CDR2 SYGVKD. The CDR3 protein is CAISEQGERTEAFF. CDR3 DNA: TGTGCCATCAGTGAACAGGGCGAGAGGACTGAAGCTTTCTTT.

The chain recombines TRBV10-3 with TRBJ2-2; unclear D gene. This CDR3 has 11 amino acids. The germline V and J ends were trimmed by 5 bases and 6 bases, with 4 bases remaining between them. The germline V gene has CDR1 ENHRY and CDR2 SYGVKD. CDR3 DNA: TGTGCCATCAGTATGTCCGGGGAGCTGTTTTTT. It is translated as CAISMSGELFF.

V usage is TRBV20-1 and J usage is TRBJ2-1, with TRBD2 matching over 7 bases. Losses at the gene ends were 0 bases for V and 10 bases for J; bases not matched to a gene: 18. Germline V gene data show CDR1 as DFQATT and CDR2 as SNEGSKA (reference sequence). CDR3 length: 17 amino acids. The CDR3 is CSARDRYRDYRKREQFF. The CDR3 coding sequence is TGCAGTGCTAGAGATCGGTATCGGGACTACAGGAAGAGAGAGCAGTTCTTC.

This clonotype came up a few times. A much more abundant neighbour one base away suggests this may be a read error. This chain connects TRBV10-2 to TRBJ2-1; the D gene is possibly TRBD2 (5 bases). The J call is doubtful: the DNA matches TRBJ2-7 better. There are 13 residues in the CDR3. From germline, CDR1 is WSHSY and CDR2 SAAADI. DNA of the CDR3: TGCGCCAGCGGGGAGCGCTCCTACAATGAGCAGTACTTC. Translating it yields CASGERSYNEQYF.